Below are 14 T cell receptor beta chains sequenced from a single sample in a study of CD8 T cells in acute hepatitis C reinfection. Profiled with immunoSEQ multiplex PCR; TCRdb holds only in-frame clones, not every one. The top ten hold roughly 11% of the sample, which has tens of thousands of clones, 75% to 90% seen once. Noted time point: naive CD8 control sorted from an acute-time-point sample. Material for sequencing was naive CD8+ T cells from PBMCs. The receptors were sampled from a woman in her late teens or twenties who spontaneously cleared hepatitis C infection.

The chain joins TRBV6-6 to TRBJ2-7, with D tentatively TRBD1 or TRBD2 (5 bases each). V was pared by 8 bases and J by 0 bases, with 14 bases between. This CDR3 has 14 residues. Germline lookup yields CDR1 MNHNY and CDR2 SVGAGI (reference sequence). The CDR3 DNA is TGTGCCAGCGGGGCGGGTGGTAGCTCCTACGAGCAGTACTTC. This sequence encodes CASGAGGSSYEQYF.

The gene calls are TRBV10-3 and TRBJ2-7, with D unresolved. Germline lookup yields CDR1 ENHRY and CDR2 SYGVKD. The germline V and J ends were trimmed by 0 bases and 4 bases, with 7 bases remaining between them. The CDR3 covers 13 residues. CDR3 loop: CAISESTGYEQYF. The DNA for the CDR3 is TGTGCCATCAGTGAGTCGACGGGTTACGAGCAGTACTTC.

V and J are TRBV7-9 and TRBJ2-1; D remains ambiguous. Trimming removed 6 bases at V and 0 bases at J, with 6 bases between. The CDR3 has 13 residues. Germline-derived CDR1 and CDR2 are SEHNR and FQNEAQ (reference sequence). In DNA, the CDR3 is TGTGCCAGCAGGCCGGTCTCCTACAATGAGCAGTTCTTC. Translating gives CASRPVSYNEQFF.

This chain uses TRBV27 with TRBJ2-7; no clear D gene. V was pared by 5 bases and J by 0 bases, with 17 bases between. Looked up from germline, CDR1 is MNHEY and CDR2 is SMNVEV (reference sequence). The CDR3 totals 16 residues. The CDR3 DNA follows: TGTGCCAGCAGTCCCCGGGCCTCCTATAGCTCCTACGAGCAGTACTTC. Amino acid sequence: CASSPRASYSSYEQYF.

The chain's CDR3 is CASSDTEDSYNEQFF. CDR3 coding DNA: TGTGCCAGCAGCGACACGGAGGACTCCTACAATGAGCAGTTCTTC. The genes are TRBV6-1 and TRBJ2-1; weak D call: TRBD2 (5 bases). Trimming took off 6 bases at V and 0 bases at J, with 12 bases between the two ends. This CDR3 region has 15 residues. Germline values: CDR1 MNHNS, CDR2 SASEGT.

The V and J genes are TRBV2 and TRBJ2-7; no reliable D call. Germline-derived CDR1 and CDR2 are SNHLY and FYNNEI. With 6 bases removed from V and 1 base from J, the gap between germline ends came to 7 bases. There are 12 residues in the CDR3. CDR3 nucleotides: TGTGCCAGCAGCTACGTGTCCTACGAGCAGTACTTC. This gives the protein CASSYVSYEQYF.

This chain uses TRBV5-5 with TRBJ1-3; D uncertain. Germline CDR1 and CDR2: SGHKS and YYEKEE (reference sequence). This CDR3 is 18 amino acids long. The germline V and J ends were trimmed by 4 bases and 8 bases, with 28 bases remaining between them. The CDR3 here is CASSLDDGPVIFGDTIYF. In DNA form, the CDR3 reads TGTGCCAGCAGCCTTGACGACGGGCCGGTGATCTTCGGAGACACCATATATTTT.

In regard to this clone: Other nucleotide sequences from this sample produce the same CDR3. The chain has TRBV2 and TRBJ2-3; 7 positions agree with TRBD1. V dropped 6 bases and J dropped 2; count of bases not matched to a gene: 14. The CDR3 has 17 residues. CDR1 and CDR2 from the germline V gene are SNHLY and FYNNEI. This CDR3 reads CASSEGVPGGATDTQYF. In nucleotides, the CDR3 is TGTGCCAGCAGCGAGGGGGTCCCAGGGGGAGCCACAGATACGCAGTATTTT. The whole variable domain, remainder taken from reference TRBV2 and TRBJ2-3, is EPEVTQTPSHQVTQMGQEVILRCVPISNHLYFYWYRQILGQKVEFLVSFYNNEISEKSEIFDDQFSVERPDGSNFTLKIRSTKLEDSAMYFCASSEGVPGGATDTQYFGPGTRLTVL.

This clone was observed a handful of times. The chain employs TRBV27 and TRBJ2-7, with D unresolved. Trimming shortened V by 5 bases and J by 5 bases, and 13 bases separated the two germline ends. The CDR3 is 13 residues long. CDR1 is MNHEY and CDR2 is SMNVEV in the germline V gene (reference sequence). For the CDR3, the DNA is TGTGCCAGCAGTCCCGTATTGTCCAACGAGCAGTACTTC. This translates into CASSPVLSNEQYF.

The chain is built from TRBV11-2 and TRBJ2-7; D is ambiguous. Germline CDR1 SGHAT, CDR2 FQNNGV. The CDR3 totals 12 residues. V was cut by 1 base and J by 2 bases, with 3 bases left in between. CDR3 protein: CASSLGAYEQYF. As DNA, the CDR3 is TGTGCCAGCAGCTTAGGGGCCTACGAGCAGTACTTC.

The chain joins TRBV7-9 to TRBJ2-1; D not certain. The germline V gene has CDR1 SEHNR and CDR2 FQNEAQ (reference sequence). The CDR3 covers 11 residues. V was shortened by 5 bases and J by 10 bases, with 9 bases between the two germline ends. CDR3 in DNA: TGTGCCAGCAGCCTTGTACTCGAGCAGTTCTTC. It codes for CASSLVLEQFF.

The genes are TRBV4-1 and TRBJ2-7, with TRBD2 matching over 11 bases. This CDR3 is built from 14 residues. From germline, CDR1 is MGHRA and CDR2 YSYEKL. The V gene end was trimmed by 3 bases and the J gene end by 4 bases; junction bases not matched to a gene: 2. The CDR3 bases are TGCGCCAGCAGCCAGATAGCGGGGGGGTACGAGCAGTACTTC. Its protein is CASSQIAGGYEQYF.

The CDR3 sequence: CASALAAYEQYF. The CDR3 DNA reads TGTGCTAGTGCTCTAGCGGCCTACGAGCAGTACTTC. This chain joins TRBV12-5 and TRBJ2-7, with TRBD2 matching over 7 bases. V was clipped by 7 bases and J by 2 bases; unmatched bases: 2. Germline assignment: CDR1 LGHNT and CDR2 FRNRAP. CDR3 size: 12 residues.

The chain is built from TRBV7-9 and TRBJ1-2; D gene unclear. Germline-derived CDR1 and CDR2 are SEHNR and FQNEAQ (reference sequence). The V end was cut by 0 bases, the J end by 0 bases, with 5 bases between. This CDR3 contains 14 residues. CDR3 amino acids: CASSLAPSNYGYTF. The CDR3 coding sequence is TGTGCCAGCAGCTTAGCACCTTCTAACTATGGCTACACCTTC.